This record concerns one T cell receptor beta chain sequence. The antigen is unknown. PCR used 60 Vbeta primers and 13 Jbeta primers. Sequenced by immunoSEQ multiplex PCR; TCRdb stores in-frame clones only, minus some. The table shows under 130,000 clones, with more than 75% occurring only once. This entry belongs to a study of cytomegalovirus exposure and HLA in healthy donors. Looking at the study overall: Inside one of the first data releases sat about 85 million unique TCRs taken from HLA-typed donors. Study conclusions and caveats: Data from an earlier analysis indicated that most TCR beta V segments were productive either about 87% or about 30% of the time. Within a later analysis, the majority of CMV-associated TCR beta chains appeared HLA-restricted. Despite most TCR sequences being rare, some public TCRs occurred in many donors.

The CDR3 runs 22 residues. Trimming removed 1 base from V and 3 bases from J; junction bases left unmatched: 22. In germline, CDR1 is MNHNS, CDR2 SASEGT. The chain has TRBV6-1 and TRBJ2-1; 9 nucleotides agree with TRBD2. The sequence came from a woman in her late teens or twenties in good health and CMV-seropositive. Sequencing used PBMCs. The CDR3 DNA follows: TGTGCCAGCAGTGAAGGGGGAGGGGCGGGAGGGCCCATTAAGAGGTTCTACAATGAGCAGTTCTTC. It translates to CASSEGGGAGGPIKRFYNEQFF.